These 31 T cell receptor beta chains share one sample of origin, sequenced in a study of glioma-infiltrating T cells. Amplification of TCR alpha and beta CDR3 regions from RNA used iRepertoire nested multiplex PCR. MiXCR, applied by TCRdb to the multiplex PCR reads, yields one record per CDR3 protein. Of fewer than 500,000 distinct CDR3 sequences in the sample, 35% to 45% were seen once. Input material: glioma tissue, nonneoplastic brain tissue, or PBMCs (not recorded which). These receptors were taken from a human donor with low-grade glioma or glioblastoma, undergoing nonglioma brain surgery, or in good health (not recorded which).

The chain uses TRBV19 and TRBJ1-4, with unresolved D. The CDR3 is 14 amino acids. Germline V lookup: CDR1 LNHDA, CDR2 SQIVND (reference sequence). V was shortened by 7 bases and J by 4 bases, with 13 bases between the two germline ends. For the CDR3, the DNA is TGTGCCAGTACTGACCGGGCCTTTAATGAAAAACTGTTTTTT. Translated, it gives CASTDRAFNEKLFF.

With respect to this clonotype: A much larger clone differs by one base, so this may be a read error. The chain uses TRBV6-2 or TRBV6-3 and TRBJ1-1; D remains ambiguous. This CDR3 contains 13 residues. Germline V gene lookup returns CDR1 MNHEY and CDR2 SVGEGT. V gave up 4 bases and J gave up 2 bases, with 8 bases separating them. CDR3 bases: TGTGCCAGCAGTTTCGACAATAACACTGAAGCTTTCTTT. Amino acid sequence: CASSFDNNTEAFF.

The chain combines TRBV29-1 with TRBJ1-5; 9 nucleotides match TRBD1. CDR1 and CDR2 (germline): SQVTM, ANQGSEA. Unmatched junction bases numbered 3, after V lost 6 bases and J lost 3 bases. The CDR3 contains 13 residues. The CDR3 DNA sequence: TGCAGCGTAGGGACAGGGCTCAATCAGCCCCAGCATTTT. Translating gives CSVGTGLNQPQHF. The whole variable domain, filled in from reference TRBV29-1 and TRBJ1-5, reads SAVISQKPSRDICQRGTSLTIQCQVDSQVTMMFWYRQQPGQSLTLIATANQGSEATYESGFVIDKFPISRPNLTFSTLTVSNMSPEDSSIYLCSVGTGLNQPQHFGDGTRLSIL.

This clonotype was seen many times. The rearrangement uses TRBV3-1 and TRBJ1-1, with D perhaps TRBD1 (5 bases). V dropped 0 bases and J dropped 4 bases, with 12 bases sitting between them. CDR1 is LGHDT and CDR2 is YNNKEL in the germline V gene (reference sequence). The CDR3 is made up of 15 amino acids. The CDR3 reads CASSQEGAGFTEAFF. CDR3 DNA: TGTGCCAGCAGCCAAGAAGGGGCAGGGTTCACTGAAGCTTTCTTT. Filled out from reference TRBV3-1 and TRBJ1-1, the complete variable domain reads DTAVSQTPKYLVTQMGNDKSIKCEQNLGHDTMYWYKQDSKKFLKIMFSYNNKELIINETVPNRFSPKSPDKAHLNLHINSLELGDSAVYFCASSQEGAGFTEAFFGQGTRLTVV.

The gene calls are TRBV28 and TRBJ1-1; D gene unclear. This CDR3 is 13 amino acids long. Trimming pared 8 bases from V and 0 bases from J, leaving 10 bases between. Germline CDR1 reads MDHEN; CDR2 reads SYDVKM. Written as DNA, the CDR3 is TGTGCCAGCCTCTCCTACATGAACACTGAAGCTTTCTTT. This translates into CASLSYMNTEAFF.

Only one count was recorded for this clonotype. The junction shows a germline mismatch at one end, possibly a read error. V gene TRBV27 combines with J gene TRBJ2-2; no clear D. Germline V gene lookup returns CDR1 MNHEY and CDR2 SMNVEV (reference sequence). CDR3 length equals 16 residues. DNA of the CDR3: TGTGCCAGCAGTTTAATACGGTTCGGTGGCACCAGGGAGCTGTTTTTT. As protein: CASSLIRFGGTRELFF.

The table lists this clonotype with many counts. The gene calls are TRBV6-1 and TRBJ1-1, with TRBD1 identical over 8 bases. The CDR3 sequence is 15 residues long. Trimming at V came to 6 bases and at J to 1 base, leaving 7 bases not matched to a gene. The germline gives CDR1 MNHNS, CDR2 SASEGT. CDR3 DNA sequence: TGTGCCAGCAGCCTCCAACAGGGGGGGAACACTGAAGCTTTCTTT. Translating it yields CASSLQQGGNTEAFF.

This clonotype has ten or more counts. CDR3 amino acids: CASSEGGYYGYTF. The CDR3 DNA is TGTGCCAGCAGTGAAGGGGGGTACTATGGCTACACCTTC. The chain uses TRBV6-1 and TRBJ1-2, with D tentatively TRBD1 (5 bases). CDR1 is MNHNS and CDR2 is SASEGT in the germline V gene. The CDR3 has 13 residues. Trimming stripped 1 base from V and 3 bases from J, with 6 bases between.

This clonotype was seen a few times. The CDR3, as DNA: TGCAGTGCTAGACCCGGGACTAACTACGAGCAGTACTTC. Translating it yields CSARPGTNYEQYF. This chain joins TRBV20-1 and TRBJ2-7; 7 positions match TRBD2. Trimming cost V 2 bases and J 3 bases; bases outside gene matches: 4. The germline V gene encodes CDR1 DFQATT and CDR2 SNEGSKA (reference sequence). This CDR3 has 13 residues.

This clonotype was seen a few times. The chain has TRBV15 and TRBJ2-7; 9 nucleotides line up with TRBD1. Germline V gene data show CDR1 as LNHNV and CDR2 as YYDKDF (reference sequence). The CDR3 is 19 amino acids. The junction had 16 bases not matched to a gene; V was cut back by 3 bases and J by 1 base. The CDR3 here is CATSRGPGQGSIRSYEQYF. CDR3 sequence (DNA): TGTGCCACCAGCAGGGGCCCGGGACAGGGCTCCATTAGGTCCTACGAGCAGTACTTC. The variable domain in full, completed from reference TRBV15 and TRBJ2-7, reads DAMVIQNPRYQVTQFGKPVTLSCSQTLNHNVMYWYQQKSSQAPKLLFHYYDKDFNNEADTPDNFQSRRPNTSFCFLDIRSPGLGDTAMYLCATSRGPGQGSIRSYEQYFGPGTRLTVT.

The V gene is TRBV4-3, the J gene TRBJ2-3; TRBD2 matches at 13 bases. CDR1 is LGHNA, CDR2 YSLEER, per germline. Germline trimming cut 4 bases from V and 3 bases from J; bases unmatched to any gene: 7. This CDR3 region has 17 residues. In DNA form, the CDR3 reads TGCGCCAGCAGCCCGCGGACTAGCGGGAGTGGGACAGATACGCAGTATTTT. Amino acid sequence: CASSPRTSGSGTDTQYF.

This clonotype came up many times. The CDR3 sequence: CASSFANTDTQYF. The DNA of the CDR3 is TGTGCCAGCAGTTTCGCTAACACAGATACGCAGTATTTT. The rearrangement uses TRBV6-1 and TRBJ2-3; no clear D gene. The V gene lost 5 bases and the J gene lost 2 bases, with 8 bases spanning the gap. CDR1 MNHNS and CDR2 SASEGT come from the germline V gene. The CDR3 is 13 amino acids.

This clonotype was observed many times. The gene calls are TRBV6-2 or TRBV6-3 and TRBJ1-6, with D hard to call. The length of the CDR3 is 12 residues. Trimming pared 8 bases from V and 7 bases from J, leaving 9 bases between. Germline V gene sequence: CDR1 MNHEY, CDR2 SVGEGT. The CDR3 DNA follows: TGTGCCAGCGTGACGGGAAATTCACCCCTCCACTTT. Its protein product is CASVTGNSPLHF.

J is TRBJ2-3 and V is TRBV4-1, with 10 bases lining up with TRBD2. The germline gives CDR1 MGHRA, CDR2 YSYEKL. The length of the CDR3 is 16 residues. Trimming at V came to 1 base and at J to 4 bases, leaving 5 bases not matched to a gene. In nucleotides, the CDR3 is TGCGCCAGCAGCCAAGTTTCCCTAGCGGGAGCAGATACGCAGTATTTT. Its translation is CASSQVSLAGADTQYF.

This clonotype was found once. The chain has TRBV6-6 and TRBJ2-7; D may match TRBD1 or TRBD2 (5 bases each). V lost 5 bases, J lost 3 bases, and 14 bases lay in between. CDR1 is MNHNY and CDR2 is SVGAGI in the germline V gene (reference sequence). This CDR3 is built from 14 residues. In DNA, the CDR3 is TGTGCCAGCAGTGGGTCGGGACGAATCTACGAGCAGTACTTC. This encodes CASSGSGRIYEQYF.

The chain couples TRBV2 to TRBJ2-3; 7 bases fit TRBD1. The CDR3 covers 16 residues. Germline V gene sequence: CDR1 SNHLY, CDR2 FYNNEI. V shed 1 base and J 6 bases; nucleotides not matched to a gene: 10. CDR3 in amino acids: CASSEETRGSGDTQYF. Here the CDR3 DNA reads TGTGCCAGCAGTGAAGAAACCAGGGGGAGTGGCGATACGCAGTATTTT.

With respect to this clonotype: An end of the junction does not agree with germline; a read error may underlie this. V gene TRBV7-2 combines with J gene TRBJ2-1; D gene uncertain. CDR3 length equals 12 residues. CDR1 and CDR2 (germline): SGHTA, FQGNSA. The CDR3 reads CASSLPAYEQFF. In nucleotides, the CDR3 is TGTGCTAGCAGCTTACCGGCCTACGAGCAGTTCTTC.

A remark on this clonotype: Just one base apart from a much larger clone, this may be a read error. This sequence joins TRBV28 and TRBJ2-7; tentatively, D is TRBD1 (5 bases). Per the germline V gene, CDR1 is MDHEN and CDR2 is SYDVKM. V dropped 4 bases and J dropped 6 bases, with 19 bases sitting between them. The CDR3 has 15 residues. CDR3 sequence reads: CASSSTGSQDCEQYF. The CDR3 DNA is TGTGCCAGCAGTTCTACAGGATCCCAAGACTGCGAGCAGTACTTC.

The rearrangement joins TRBV7-9 to TRBJ2-5, with unresolved D. The V gene's germline CDR1 is SEHNR and CDR2 FQNEAQ (reference sequence). Trimming shortened V by 5 bases and J by 5 bases, and 9 bases separated the two germline ends. The CDR3 covers 12 residues. CDR3 in amino acids: CASSTGLETQYF. CDR3 bases: TGTGCCAGCAGCACCGGGTTGGAGACCCAGTACTTC.

As concerns this clonotype: A much larger clone differs from this one at a single base, so this may be a read error. This sequence joins TRBV15 and TRBJ1-2; D gene unclear. The CDR3 has 18 residues. Trimming cost V 4 bases and J 5 bases, with 26 bases left between them. CDR1 LNHNV and CDR2 YYDKDF come from the germline V gene (reference sequence). The CDR3 nucleotides are TGTGCCACCAGCAAAGAGGTAGGGCCGGCAGCATCCTCGTATGGCTACACCTTC. Its translation is CATSKEVGPAASSYGYTF.

CDR3 coding DNA: TGTGCCTGGAGTGTACGGGCAGGGTGGGACGAGCAGTACTTC. It specifies CAWSVRAGWDEQYF. This chain connects TRBV30 to TRBJ2-7; perhaps TRBD1 as D (5 bases). CDR1 is GTSNPN, CDR2 SVGIG, per germline (reference sequence). CDR3 length: 14 amino acids. Trimming left V 0 bases short and J 5 bases short, with 14 bases between.

This clonotype was observed at least ten times. The chain joins TRBV27 to TRBJ2-2, with 7 bases lining up with TRBD1. Germline CDR1 reads MNHEY; CDR2 reads SMNVEV (reference sequence). After removal of 6 bases from V and 4 bases from J, the junction contained 5 bases not matched to a gene. This CDR3 spans 14 amino acids. As DNA, the CDR3 is TGTGCCAGCAGACGACAGGGTACCACCGGGGAGCTGTTTTTT. It specifies CASRRQGTTGELFF.

A few counts support this clonotype. The genes are TRBV7-9 and TRBJ2-7, with TRBD1 identical over 9 bases. Losses at the gene ends were 3 bases for V and 4 bases for J; bases not matched to a gene: 10. The CDR3 covers 16 residues. Looked up from germline, CDR1 is SEHNR and CDR2 is FQNEAQ (reference sequence). This CDR3 is CASSFSSKQGAYEQYF. The CDR3 DNA follows: TGTGCCAGCAGCTTTTCATCTAAACAGGGGGCGTACGAGCAGTACTTC.

Of note for this clonotype: A clone one base away is much larger, so this may be a read error. The chain combines TRBV28 with TRBJ2-3, with D uncertain. The germline gives CDR1 MDHEN, CDR2 SYDVKM. This CDR3 has 13 residues. Trimming cost V 9 bases and J 6 bases, with 16 bases left between them. The CDR3 DNA reads as TGTGCCAGTAAGATAGGGAATGCGGATACGCAGTATTTT. Translated, it gives CASKIGNADTQYF. Drawing the rest from reference TRBV28 and TRBJ2-3, the complete variable domain is DVKVTQSSRYLVKRTGEKVFLECVQDMDHENMFWYRQDPGLGLRLIYFSYDVKMKEKGDIPEGYSVSREKKERFSLILESASTNQTSMYLCASKIGNADTQYFGPGTRLTVL.

This clonotype turned up a few times. V is TRBV28 and J is TRBJ2-3, with 7 bases fitting TRBD2. The CDR3 spans 16 residues. V trimming: 5 bases; J trimming: 6 bases; junction bases outside the gene matches: 14. Germline V gives CDR1 MDHEN, CDR2 SYDVKM. The CDR3 reads CASSHYRGGVGDTQYF. In nucleotides, the CDR3 is TGTGCCAGCAGTCATTATAGGGGAGGGGTAGGGGATACGCAGTATTTT.

V and J are TRBV6-1 and TRBJ2-7, with 13 bases lining up with TRBD2. The CDR3 contains 15 residues. Germline CDR1 MNHNS, CDR2 SASEGT. V lost 7 bases, J lost 7 bases, and 10 bases stayed unmatched. CDR3 amino acids: CASILGLAGAREQYF. The DNA of the CDR3 is TGTGCCAGCATCCTAGGACTAGCGGGAGCACGGGAGCAGTACTTC.

Only a few counts were recorded for this clonotype. V and J are TRBV20-1 and TRBJ2-7; 8 nucleotides agree with TRBD1. CDR1 DFQATT and CDR2 SNEGSKA come from the germline V gene (reference sequence). V was clipped by 5 bases and J by 4 bases; unmatched bases: 4. This CDR3 region has 12 residues. The CDR3 region has the DNA TGCAGTGCTCGGACAGGGCGGTACGAGCAGTACTTC. Protein: CSARTGRYEQYF.

The chain employs TRBV20-1 and TRBJ1-1; D is unresolved. With 6 bases removed from V and 9 bases from J, the gap between germline ends came to 20 bases. The CDR3 is 13 amino acids. Germline CDR1 and CDR2: DFQATT and SNEGSKA (reference sequence). CDR3 protein: CSARTQNRIQAFF. As DNA, the CDR3 is TGCAGTGCCCGCACCCAGAACCGTATTCAAGCTTTCTTT.

This clonotype was counted ten times or more. The CDR3 is CASSYSAGTEAFF. As DNA, the CDR3 is TGTGCCAGCAGTTACTCCGCCGGCACTGAAGCTTTCTTT. The rearrangement uses TRBV6-2 or TRBV6-3 and TRBJ1-1; no reliable D call. The CDR3 has 13 residues. The V end lost 0 bases, the J end lost 4 bases, and 6 bases lay between the germline ends. In germline, CDR1 is MNHEY, CDR2 SVGEGT.

The chain couples TRBV12-5 to TRBJ2-1; 10 bases align to TRBD2. With 0 bases clipped from V and 6 bases from J, the junction kept 5 bases outside the gene matches. The CDR3 spans 16 residues. The germline CDR1 and CDR2 sequences are LGHNT and FRNRAP. As DNA, the CDR3 is TGTGCTAGTGGTTTGGTATTGGGACTAGCGCCCAATGAGCAGTTCTTC. This encodes CASGLVLGLAPNEQFF.

This chain links TRBV2 with TRBJ2-1; D is unresolved. Germline lookup yields CDR1 SNHLY and CDR2 FYNNEI. V lost 6 bases and J lost 4, with 10 bases in between. The CDR3 extends over 13 amino acids. The CDR3 DNA follows: TGTGCCAGCAGGGACGACATTTACAATGAGCAGTTCTTC. Translation: CASRDDIYNEQFF.